Below, 11 T cell receptor beta chains from the same sample are listed, as sequenced in a study of CD4+ T cells in melanoma. The data were produced by immunoSEQ multiplex PCR, yet TCRdb's version contains in-frame clones alone and is incomplete. Found here are roughly 140,000 clones, about nine tenths of them singletons; the top ten hold 1.5%. These receptors were taken from a human donor with melanoma.

CDR3 region: CAWNEVPHSPLHF. The CDR3 bases are TGTGCCTGGAACGAGGTACCCCATTCACCCCTCCACTTT. The chain combines TRBV30 with TRBJ1-6; D unclear. The CDR3 loop spans 13 amino acids. Germline V gene sequence: CDR1 GTSNPN, CDR2 SVGIG (reference sequence). V was clipped by 4 bases and J by 8 bases, with 12 bases between them.

The chain employs TRBV7-3 and TRBJ2-2; 8 positions match TRBD2. Trimming cost V 2 bases and J 2 bases; bases outside gene matches: 4. CDR1 and CDR2 (germline): SGHTA, FQGTGA. The length of the CDR3 is 16 residues. The CDR3 is CASSLLGLDNTGELFF. CDR3 coding DNA: TGTGCCAGCAGCTTACTGGGACTAGATAACACCGGGGAGCTGTTTTTT.

The rearrangement links TRBV5-1 to TRBJ2-7; 10 nucleotides align to TRBD2. From germline, CDR1 is SGHRS and CDR2 YFSETQ. This CDR3 has 15 residues. V lost 4 bases, J lost 1 base, and 5 bases stayed unmatched. CDR3 protein: CASSLGLASSYEQYF. CDR3 bases: TGCGCCAGCAGCCTGGGACTAGCGAGTTCCTACGAGCAGTACTTC.

CDR3 DNA: TGCGCCAGCAGCCCCGGGACGGCGCCTTCCAATGAGCAGTTCTTC. Amino acid sequence: CASSPGTAPSNEQFF. This rearrangement joins TRBV5-1 to TRBJ2-1; tentatively, D is TRBD1 or TRBD2 (5 bases each). The CDR3 is 15 amino acids. V shed 4 bases and J shed 6 bases, with 17 bases lying between them. Germline CDR1 SGHRS, CDR2 YFSETQ. Using reference TRBV5-1 and TRBJ2-1 for the parts outside the CDR3, the full variable domain is KAGVTQTPRYLIKTRGQQVTLSCSPISGHRSVSWYQQTPGQGLQFLFEYFSETQRNKGNFPGRFSGRQFSNSRSEMNVSTLELGDSALYLCASSPGTAPSNEQFFGPGTRLTVL.

The chain uses TRBV18 and TRBJ2-7; D assignment may be TRBD1 or TRBD2 (5 bases each). This CDR3 has 14 amino acids. Germline V gives CDR1 KGHSH, CDR2 LQKENI. V gave up 6 bases and J gave up 5 bases, with 17 bases separating them. The CDR3 loop reads CASSRQGVRDEQYF. CDR3 nucleotides: TGTGCCAGCTCTCGCCAGGGAGTTCGGGACGAGCAGTACTTC.

The chain couples TRBV25-1 to TRBJ1-5; D might be TRBD1 (6 bases). Per the germline V gene, CDR1 is MGHDK and CDR2 is SYGVNS. The ends were cut back, 2 bases at V and 3 bases at J, with 8 bases in the middle. The CDR3 sequence is 14 residues long. For the CDR3, the DNA is TGTGCCAGCAGTGAACGGGACAACAATCAGCCCCAGCATTTT. Protein: CASSERDNNQPQHF.

The chain employs TRBV30 and TRBJ1-1, with D unclear. Germline CDR1 is GTSNPN and CDR2 is SVGIG (reference sequence). Trimming stripped 1 base from V and 11 bases from J, with 14 bases between. The CDR3 spans 12 residues. The CDR3 loop is CAWSENPKRAFF. The CDR3 nucleotides read TGTGCCTGGAGTGAGAATCCGAAGCGGGCTTTCTTT. Using reference TRBV30 and TRBJ1-1 for the parts outside the CDR3, the full variable domain is SQTIHQWPATLVQPVGSPLSLECTVEGTSNPNLYWYRQAAGRGLQLLFYSVGIGQISSEVPQNLSASRPQDRQFILSSKKLLLSDSGFYLCAWSENPKRAFFGQGTRLTVV.

The chain joins TRBV6-5 to TRBJ1-1; the D gene is possibly TRBD1 (6 bases). CDR3 length: 15 residues. Germline CDR1 reads MNHEY; CDR2 reads SVGAGI. Trimming took off 10 bases at V and 1 base at J, with 19 bases between the two ends. The CDR3 DNA is TGTGCCACCTTTGCGAGCGACAGGCGGAACACTGAAGCTTTCTTT. Encoded protein: CATFASDRRNTEAFF.

The CDR3 DNA follows: TGTGCCAGCAGTTGGCACCGGATAGGAGATGAGCAGTTCTTC. Protein product: CASSWHRIGDEQFF. V usage is TRBV27 and J usage is TRBJ2-1, with D unclear. Trimming removed 4 bases at V and 8 bases at J, with 15 bases between. CDR1 and CDR2 (germline): MNHEY, SMNVEV (reference sequence). The CDR3 covers 14 residues.

The chain combines TRBV12-2 with TRBJ2-7; TRBD2 is the table's D call, not checked against the DNA. TRBV12-2 is a pseudogene. The CDR3 is 20 amino acids. The chain's CDR3 is CASRFVPRYKTRKASYEQYF. The CDR3 DNA follows: TGTGCAAGTCGCTTTGTGCCGAGGTATAAAACACGGAAGGCCTCCTACGAGCAGTACTTC.

This chain joins TRBV30 and TRBJ1-6, with D possibly TRBD1 on 5 matching bases. The CDR3 length is 15 residues. Germline assignment: CDR1 GTSNPN and CDR2 SVGIG (reference sequence). Between the trimmed V and J ends, which lost 0 bases and 7 bases, there was a span of 13 bases. The CDR3, as DNA: TGTGCCTGGAGTGTCCGGGGCTCCCTAAATTCACCCCTCCACTTT. Its translation is CAWSVRGSLNSPLHF.